The T cell receptor (beta chain) under discussion was sequenced for a study of Ad26.COV2.S vaccination and SARS-CoV-2 variants. Study information: Doses of Ad26.COV2.S were injected into muscle once or twice, 56 days apart.

The CDR3 consists of 14 residues. V lost 0 bases and J 0 bases, leaving 7 bases between the germline ends. Germline V gene sequence: CDR1 SGDLS, CDR2 YYNGEE. Treatment: approximately 18 received Ad26.COV2.S at low or high dose, single or two shots; several received placebo; per-sample allocation not given. Vaccine and placebo recipients were sampled on day 63 after the first injection. This Boston cohort included adults aged 18-55 years. This vaccine is an Ad26 vector that expresses the Wuhan-strain SARS-CoV-2 spike. Repertoires were generated with immunoSEQ multiplex PCR, while TCRdb's copy carries only in-frame clones and drops some. The sample lists about 350,000 clones, roughly 90% seen once, with 6.4% in the top ten. About this clone itself: Different DNA sequences within this sample yield the same CDR3.

The sequenced sample was peripheral blood, obtained in a trial of Ad26.COV2.S vaccine versus placebo. This rearrangement joins TRBV9 to TRBJ2-7; D is undetermined. This sequence originates from a person between 18 and 60 years old who received the Ad26.COV2.S COVID-19 vaccine or a placebo. The CDR3 DNA sequence: TGTGCCAGCAGCGTAGGCTACGCCTCCTACGAGCAGTACTTC. Translating it yields CASSVGYASYEQYF.